A single sample is the source of the 3 T cell receptor beta chains below, sequenced in a study of T cell changes during pregnancy in multiple sclerosis (dated by TCRdb to about 2019). The library was built by means of the immunoSEQ multiplex PCR assay. TCRdb carries this immuneACCESS record with in-frame sequences only. Its versions omit some clonotypes, under half of them owing to an unresolved V gene in the studies checked, with the rest unexplained. The sample table shows approximately 100,000 clones, and about 91% are seen once. Together, the top ten hold 2.5% to 3.5% of the sample. The specimen comprised peripheral blood, sampled in the second trimester of pregnancy. These receptors originate from a female donor with multiple sclerosis, enrolled in a pregnancy study.

CDR3 loop: CASSDSGQGAGGYTF. The CDR3 DNA follows: TGTGCCAGCAGTGACTCCGGACAGGGGGCCGGTGGCTACACCTTC. This chain links TRBV6-4 with TRBJ1-2, with 11 bases that match TRBD1. Per germline, CDR1 MRHNA and CDR2 SNTAGT. CDR3 length: 15 amino acids. The ends lost 0 bases at V and 7 bases at J; junction bases unmatched: 4.

CDR3 nucleotides: TGTGCCAGCGATGGGAGGGGGGGGCCCTCTGGAAACACCATATATTTT. This gives the protein CASDGRGGPSGNTIYF. The chain carries TRBV2 and TRBJ1-3, with D perhaps TRBD1 (6 bases). Between the trimmed V and J ends, which lost 8 bases and 0 bases, there was a span of 17 bases. The CDR3 covers 16 residues. Looked up from germline, CDR1 is SNHLY and CDR2 is FYNNEI.

This chain links TRBV5-1 with TRBJ2-1, with unresolved D. The CDR3 has 14 amino acids. Germline V lookup: CDR1 SGHRS, CDR2 YFSETQ. V lost 0 bases and J lost 7, with 11 bases in between. The DNA for the CDR3 is TGCGCCAGCAGCTTGGGGGCTGTGGTAAATGAGCAGTTCTTC. Its translation is CASSLGAVVNEQFF.